These T cell receptor beta chains were read from a single sample in a study of shared clonotypes between healthy human individuals. Method: immunoSEQ multiplex PCR; TCRdb's copy keeps in-frame clones and lacks some. The sample yields some 2.3 million clones, 85% to 95% seen once. Source material: naive CD4+ T cells from PBMCs. These receptors originate from a man aged 18-30 years in good health. Some clones in this sample may be carry-over from other donors' samples. Each CDR3 is given with its conserved first and last residue. Fields, in order: D gene, clone size, V gene, J gene, CDR3 DNA, CDR3 protein. A D gene is named only where the DNA matches it firmly. Size tells how often a clone was seen (once, few, many) or the class of an expanded clone, and some rows leave it out.

-,-,TRBV27,TRBJ1-3,TGTGCCAGCAGCCCGCAGGGAGCGGGGTATGGAAACACCATATATTTT,CASSPQGAGYGNTIYF
-,-,TRBV2,TRBJ1-3,TGTGCCAGCAGTGCCCCCCGAAGCTCTGGAAACACCATATATTTT,CASSAPRSSGNTIYF
-,-,TRBV27,TRBJ1-2,TGTGCCAGCAGTTTACCAGGGTATGGCTACACCTTC,CASSLPGYGYTF
-,once,TRBV11-2,TRBJ1-2,TGTGCCAGCAGCTTAGGTCTCTCCTATGGCTACACCTTC,CASSLGLSYGYTF
TRBD1,-,TRBV18,TRBJ1-2,TGTGCCAGCTCACCGGCGGGACAGGGGGCTGTTGGCTACACCTTC,CASSPAGQGAVGYTF
-,-,TRBV28,TRBJ1-5,TGTGCCAGCAGTTATTGGGGGTATCAGCCCCAGCATTTT,CASSYWGYQPQHF
-,-,TRBV4-2,TRBJ2-1,TGTGCCAGCAGCCAAGCGTTGTCTGCAGCCCACCTCAATGAGCAGTTCTTC,CASSQALSAAHLNEQFF
-,-,TRBV19,TRBJ2-3,TGTGCCAGTAATTGGGCGTTTAGCACAGATACGCAGTATTTT,CASNWAFSTDTQYF
TRBD2,-,TRBV4-1,TRBJ2-7,TGCGCCAGCAGCCTGGGGGAGGGACTAGGACGCGGCGAGCAGTACTTC,CASSLGEGLGRGEQYF
TRBD1,-,TRBV19,TRBJ2-2,TGTGCCAGTAGTACGGCCGGGACAGGGAACACCGGGGAGCTGTTTTTT,CASSTAGTGNTGELFF
TRBD2,-,TRBV28,TRBJ2-4,TGTGCCAGCAGTGGACCCTCACTAGCGGGGGGAAACATTCAGTACTTC,CASSGPSLAGGNIQYF
-,-,TRBV27,TRBJ2-1,TGTGCCAGCAGTAGCCTGGGGGGTTCCTACAATGAGCAGTTCTTC,CASSSLGGSYNEQFF
TRBD2,-,TRBV6-6,TRBJ2-7,TGTGCCAGCAGACGCAGCGGGGGATCCTACGAGCAGTACTTC,CASRRSGGSYEQYF
TRBD2,-,TRBV28,TRBJ2-1,TGTGCCAGCAACTCTTATCGGGGGGGATCCAATGAGCAGTTCTTC,CASNSYRGGSNEQFF
-,few,TRBV7-5,TRBJ1-2,TGTGCCAGAAGCTGTGGTCAGTCAGGGGAGGAGTATGGCTACACCTTC,CARSCGQSGEEYGYTF